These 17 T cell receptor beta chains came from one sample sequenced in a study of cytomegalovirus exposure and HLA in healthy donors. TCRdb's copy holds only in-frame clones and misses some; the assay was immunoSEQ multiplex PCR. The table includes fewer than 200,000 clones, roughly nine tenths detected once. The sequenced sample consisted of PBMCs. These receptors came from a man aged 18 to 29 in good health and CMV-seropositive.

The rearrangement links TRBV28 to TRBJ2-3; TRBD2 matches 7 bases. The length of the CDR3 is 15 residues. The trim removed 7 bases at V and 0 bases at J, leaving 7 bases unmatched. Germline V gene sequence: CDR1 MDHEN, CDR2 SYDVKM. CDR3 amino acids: CASKIAGPSTDTQYF. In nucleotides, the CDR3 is TGTGCCAGCAAAATAGCGGGTCCTAGCACAGATACGCAGTATTTT.

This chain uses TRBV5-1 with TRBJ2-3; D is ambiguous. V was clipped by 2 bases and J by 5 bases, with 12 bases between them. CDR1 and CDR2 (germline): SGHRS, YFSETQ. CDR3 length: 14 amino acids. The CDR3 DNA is TGCGCCAGCAGCTTAAGATCACCAGGAGATACGCAGTATTTT. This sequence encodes CASSLRSPGDTQYF.

The CDR3 region is CASSIGQGGYGYTF. CDR3 bases: TGTGCCAGTAGTATTGGACAGGGGGGCTATGGCTACACCTTC. The rearrangement joins TRBV19 to TRBJ1-2; 10 nucleotides match TRBD1. The trim removed 3 bases at V and 4 bases at J, leaving 2 bases unmatched. Germline loops: CDR1 LNHDA, CDR2 SQIVND (reference sequence). This CDR3 has 14 residues.

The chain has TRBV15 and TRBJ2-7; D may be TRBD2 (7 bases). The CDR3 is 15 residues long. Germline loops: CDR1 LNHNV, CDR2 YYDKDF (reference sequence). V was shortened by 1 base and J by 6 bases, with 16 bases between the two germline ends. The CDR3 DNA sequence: TGTGCCACCAGCAGAGTCCGAGGACTAGGGGGCGAGCAGTACTTC. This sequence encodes CATSRVRGLGGEQYF.

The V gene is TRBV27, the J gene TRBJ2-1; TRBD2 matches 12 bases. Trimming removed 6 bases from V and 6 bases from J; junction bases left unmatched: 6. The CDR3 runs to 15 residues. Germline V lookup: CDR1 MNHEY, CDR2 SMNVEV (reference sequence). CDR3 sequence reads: CASSQLAGGLNEQFF. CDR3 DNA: TGTGCCAGCAGCCAACTAGCGGGAGGACTCAATGAGCAGTTCTTC.

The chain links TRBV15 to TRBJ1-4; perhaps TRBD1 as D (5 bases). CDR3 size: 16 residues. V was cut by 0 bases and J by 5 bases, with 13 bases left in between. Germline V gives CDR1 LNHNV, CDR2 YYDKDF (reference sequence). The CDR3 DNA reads TGTGCCACCAGCAGAGATACAGCGGGGCCGAATGAAAAACTGTTTTTT. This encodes CATSRDTAGPNEKLFF.

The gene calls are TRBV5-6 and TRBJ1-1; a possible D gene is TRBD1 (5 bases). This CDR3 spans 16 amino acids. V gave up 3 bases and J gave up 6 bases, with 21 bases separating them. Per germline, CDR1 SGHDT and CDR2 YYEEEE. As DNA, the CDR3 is TGTGCCAGCAGCTACATCCAGGCAGGGATTATCGCTGAAGCTTTCTTT. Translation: CASSYIQAGIIAEAFF.

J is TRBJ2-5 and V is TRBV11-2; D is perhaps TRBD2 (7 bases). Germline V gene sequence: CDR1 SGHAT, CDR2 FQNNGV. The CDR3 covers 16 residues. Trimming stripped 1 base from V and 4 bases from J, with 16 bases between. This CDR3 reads CASSLGGGGSGETQYF. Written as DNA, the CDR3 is TGTGCCAGCAGCTTAGGGGGAGGGGGATCAGGAGAGACCCAGTACTTC.

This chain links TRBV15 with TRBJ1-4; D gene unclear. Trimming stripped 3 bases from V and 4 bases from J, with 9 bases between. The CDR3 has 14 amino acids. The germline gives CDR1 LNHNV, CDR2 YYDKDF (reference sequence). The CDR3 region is CATSRPQINEKLFF. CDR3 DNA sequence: TGTGCCACCAGCAGGCCACAAATTAATGAAAAACTGTTTTTT.

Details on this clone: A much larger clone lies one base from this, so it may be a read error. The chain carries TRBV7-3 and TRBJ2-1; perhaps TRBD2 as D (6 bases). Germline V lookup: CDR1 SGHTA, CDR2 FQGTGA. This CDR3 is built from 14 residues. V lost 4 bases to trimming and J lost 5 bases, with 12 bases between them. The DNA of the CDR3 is TGTGCCAGCAGCTCCCCCACTAGCAACAATGAGCAGTTCTTC. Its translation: CASSSPTSNNEQFF.

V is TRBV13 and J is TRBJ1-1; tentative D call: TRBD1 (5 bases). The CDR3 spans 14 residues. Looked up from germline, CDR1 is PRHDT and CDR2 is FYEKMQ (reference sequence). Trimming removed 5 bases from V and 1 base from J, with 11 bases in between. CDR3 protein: CASSLGPPNTEAFF. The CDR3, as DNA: TGTGCCAGCAGCCTGGGGCCTCCGAACACTGAAGCTTTCTTT. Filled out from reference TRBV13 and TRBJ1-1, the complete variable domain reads AAGVIQSPRHLIKEKRETATLKCYPIPRHDTVYWYQQGPGQDPQFLISFYEKMQSDKGSIPDRFSAQQFSDYHSELNMSSLELGDSALYFCASSLGPPNTEAFFGQGTRLTVV.

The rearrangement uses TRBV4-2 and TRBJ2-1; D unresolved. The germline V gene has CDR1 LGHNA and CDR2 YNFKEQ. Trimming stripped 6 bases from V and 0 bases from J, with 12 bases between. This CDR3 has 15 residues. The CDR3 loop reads CASRATVSSYNEQFF. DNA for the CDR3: TGTGCCAGCAGGGCGACTGTAAGCTCCTACAATGAGCAGTTCTTC.

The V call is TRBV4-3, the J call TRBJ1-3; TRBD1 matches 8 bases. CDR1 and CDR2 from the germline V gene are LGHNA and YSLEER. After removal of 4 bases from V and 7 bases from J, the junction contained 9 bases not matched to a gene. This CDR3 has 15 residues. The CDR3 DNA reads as TGCGCCAGCAGCCCAGGGGGCCCAGGGGGGAACACCATATATTTT. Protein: CASSPGGPGGNTIYF.

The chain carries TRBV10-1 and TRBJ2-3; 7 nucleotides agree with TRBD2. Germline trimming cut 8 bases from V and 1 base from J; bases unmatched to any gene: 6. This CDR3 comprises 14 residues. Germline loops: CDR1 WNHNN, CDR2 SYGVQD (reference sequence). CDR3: CASAASGRTDTQYF. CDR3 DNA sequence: TGCGCCAGCGCGGCTAGCGGACGCACAGATACGCAGTATTTT.

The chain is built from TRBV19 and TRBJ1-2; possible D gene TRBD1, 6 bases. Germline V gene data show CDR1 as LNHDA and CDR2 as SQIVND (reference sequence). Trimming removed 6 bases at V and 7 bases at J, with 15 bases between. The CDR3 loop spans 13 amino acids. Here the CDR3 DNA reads TGTGCCAGTAGATGGACAGAATACAGTGGCTACACCTTC. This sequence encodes CASRWTEYSGYTF.

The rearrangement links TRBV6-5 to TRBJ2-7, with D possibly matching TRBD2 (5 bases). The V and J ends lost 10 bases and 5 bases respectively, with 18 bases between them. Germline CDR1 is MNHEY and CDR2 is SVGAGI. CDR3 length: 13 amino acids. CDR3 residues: CATKRSGRDEQYF. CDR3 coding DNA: TGTGCCACGAAGCGGTCGGGAAGAGACGAGCAGTACTTC.

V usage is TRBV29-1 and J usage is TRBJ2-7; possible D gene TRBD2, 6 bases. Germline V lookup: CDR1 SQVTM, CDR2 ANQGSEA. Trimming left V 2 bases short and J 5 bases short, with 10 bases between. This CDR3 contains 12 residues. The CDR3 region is CSVESPGDEQYF. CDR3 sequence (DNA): TGCAGCGTTGAAAGTCCGGGGGACGAGCAGTACTTC.